Listed below are T cell receptor beta chains from one sample, sequenced in a study of cytomegalovirus exposure and HLA in healthy donors. The repertoire was sequenced with immunoSEQ multiplex PCR; TCRdb's copy has only in-frame clones and lacks some. The sample records 200,000 or so clones, more than 70% being singletons. The sequenced sample was PBMCs. Receptors were obtained from a human donor in good health. CDR3s include the opening cysteine and the closing phenylalanine or tryptophan. D genes are given only for firm matches.

V: TRBV4-3
D: .
J: TRBJ2-2
CDR3: CASSQESTSRGNTGELFF

V: TRBV6-6
D: TRBD2
J: TRBJ2-7
CDR3: CASRHRLAGSYEQYF

V: TRBV5-1
D: TRBD2
J: TRBJ2-5
CDR3: CASSPQAGGPGGAQYF

V: TRBV11-3
D: .
J: TRBJ2-7
CDR3: CASSLDGGSSYEQYF

V: TRBV7-3
D: TRBD1
J: TRBJ2-2
CDR3: CASKGTGPSGTGELFF

V: TRBV28
D: .
J: TRBJ1-2
CDR3: CASSPDGLLVPHYGYTF

V: TRBV7-9
D: TRBD1
J: TRBJ2-7
CDR3: CASSSRVGQGSYEQYF

V: TRBV5-6
D: .
J: TRBJ2-7
CDR3: CASSLNRDEQHF

V: TRBV7-9
D: .
J: TRBJ1-4
CDR3: CASSSNPTNEKLFF

V: TRBV6-1
D: TRBD2
J: TRBJ2-1
CDR3: CASSDGLAGYNEQFF

V: TRBV28
D: TRBD1
J: TRBJ2-7
CDR3: CASRDRFSYEQYF